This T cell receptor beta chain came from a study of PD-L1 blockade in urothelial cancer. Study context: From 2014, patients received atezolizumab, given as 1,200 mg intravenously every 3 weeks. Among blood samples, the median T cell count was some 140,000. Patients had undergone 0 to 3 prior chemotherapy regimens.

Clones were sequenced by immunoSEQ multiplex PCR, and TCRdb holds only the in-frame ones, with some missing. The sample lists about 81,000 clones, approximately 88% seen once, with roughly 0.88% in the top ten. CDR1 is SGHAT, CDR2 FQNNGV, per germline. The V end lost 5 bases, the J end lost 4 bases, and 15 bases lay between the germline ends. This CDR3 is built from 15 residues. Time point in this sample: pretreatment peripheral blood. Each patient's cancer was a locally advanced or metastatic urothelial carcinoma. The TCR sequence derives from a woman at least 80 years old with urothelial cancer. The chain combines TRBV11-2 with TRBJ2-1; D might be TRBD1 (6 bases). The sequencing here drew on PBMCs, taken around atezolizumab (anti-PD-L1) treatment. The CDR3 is CASSRPDRIYNEQFF. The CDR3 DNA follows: TGTGCCAGCAGCCGCCCCGACAGGATTTACAATGAGCAGTTCTTC. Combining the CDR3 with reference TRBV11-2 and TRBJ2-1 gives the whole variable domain EAGVAQSPRYKIIEKRQSVAFWCNPISGHATLYWYQQILGQGPKLLIQFQNNGVVDDSQLPKDRFSAERLKGVDSTLKIQPAKLEDSAVYLCASSRPDRIYNEQFFGPGTRLTVL.